Reported below is one TCR beta chain. Its antigen remains unidentified. The CDR3 covers 16 residues. Germline CDR1 MNHEY, CDR2 SVGAGI. Trimming shortened V by 4 bases and J by 2 bases, and 15 bases separated the two germline ends. This entry comes from a study of T cell responses to AZD1222 COVID-19 vaccine. Study-level points and caveats: Regions 160-218 and 743-854 held dominance among vaccine-associated CD4 TCRs, which spanned spike. Females outnumbered males among donors, who were mostly white British; clonal diversity was possibly underestimated.

Only in-frame clones appear in the TCRdb table, and some are missing; sequencing was by immunoSEQ multiplex PCR. The sample lists fewer than 200,000 clones; just under 95% were seen once. The clonotype comes from an adult in good health. The genes are TRBV6-5 and TRBJ2-4; TRBD2 might be the D (5 bases). Source: peripheral blood, taken on day 0 of AZD1222 vaccination. CDR3 residues: CASSSLGVVSKNIQYF. The CDR3 DNA reads TGTGCCAGCAGTTCTCTCGGGGTAGTCTCCAAAAACATTCAGTACTTC.